This entry lists 24 T cell receptor beta chains sequenced from one sample in a study of blood T cell repertoires in COVID-19. Generated by immunoSEQ multiplex PCR, the TCRdb table keeps only in-frame clones and is missing some. The repertoire consists of 110,000 to 150,000 clones, with about 80% occurring once and the leading ten covering around 8%. Sample: peripheral blood. These receptors were obtained from a human donor in a cohort sampled during active COVID-19.

The chain is built from TRBV12-5 and TRBJ2-2, with 7 nucleotides matching TRBD1. V shed 5 bases and J 6 bases; nucleotides not matched to a gene: 3. The CDR3 is 13 amino acids. Per germline, CDR1 LGHNT and CDR2 FRNRAP. The CDR3 nucleotides are TGTGCTAGTGGTGCCAGGGGGTCCGGGGAGCTGTTTTTT. It specifies CASGARGSGELFF.

The chain combines TRBV2 with TRBJ1-5; D ambiguous. CDR1 SNHLY and CDR2 FYNNEI come from the germline V gene. This CDR3 is 15 amino acids long. V was cut by 6 bases and J by 2 bases, with 14 bases left in between. This chain's CDR3 is CASRGRREGNQPQHF. The CDR3 nucleotides read TGTGCCAGCAGGGGTAGGAGGGAAGGCAATCAGCCCCAGCATTTT.

The rearrangement joins TRBV6-6 to TRBJ1-1; D is unclear. CDR1 is MNHNY and CDR2 is SVGAGI in the germline V gene (reference sequence). Trimming removed 4 bases from V and 3 bases from J, with 6 bases in between. CDR3 size: 12 residues. The CDR3 loop reads CASSFGDTEAFF. CDR3 coding DNA: TGTGCCAGCAGTTTCGGGGACACTGAAGCTTTCTTT.

The V call is TRBV6-5, the J call TRBJ1-5; tentative D call: TRBD1 (5 bases). V was shortened by 2 bases and J by 3 bases, with 5 bases between the two germline ends. Germline values: CDR1 MNHEY, CDR2 SVGAGI. The CDR3 runs 13 residues. The CDR3 coding sequence is TGTGCCAGCAGTTACGGGGCCAATCAGCCCCAGCATTTT. This codes for CASSYGANQPQHF.

V gene TRBV7-2 combines with J gene TRBJ1-1; 10 bases agree with TRBD1. CDR1 is SGHTA, CDR2 FQGNSA, per germline. V gave up 4 bases and J gave up 1 base; unmatched junction bases: 3. The CDR3 totals 15 residues. CDR3 nucleotides: TGTGCCAGCAGCTCCAGGACAGGGGGGAACACTGAAGCTTTCTTT. It encodes CASSSRTGGNTEAFF. Looking up the rest from reference TRBV7-2 and TRBJ1-1 gives the full variable domain: GAGVSQSPSNKVTEKGKDVELRCDPISGHTALYWYRQSLGQGLEFLIYFQGNSAPDKSGLPSDRFSAERTGGSVSTLTIQRTQQEDSAVYLCASSSRTGGNTEAFFGQGTRLTVV.

The chain is built from TRBV18 and TRBJ2-3; possible D gene TRBD1, 5 bases. Trimming cost V 3 bases and J 2 bases, with 15 bases left between them. This CDR3 contains 16 residues. From germline, CDR1 is KGHSH and CDR2 LQKENI. CDR3 in amino acids: CASSPKPSGSTDTQYF. The CDR3 DNA sequence: TGTGCCAGCTCACCTAAGCCGTCAGGGTCCACAGATACGCAGTATTTT.

The chain is built from TRBV6-2 or TRBV6-3 and TRBJ2-7; 12 bases line up with TRBD2. J was trimmed by 0 bases and V by 0 bases; bases with no gene match: 0. CDR1 and CDR2 from the germline V gene are MNHEY and SVGEGT. The CDR3 contains 16 residues. CDR3 coding DNA: TGTGCCAGCAGTTACTCGACTAGCGGGGGCTCCTACGAGCAGTACTTC. Translating it yields CASSYSTSGGSYEQYF.

The chain has TRBV19 and TRBJ2-1, with TRBD2 identical over 14 bases. V lost 4 bases, J lost 12 bases, and 23 bases stayed unmatched. Germline CDR1 and CDR2: LNHDA and SQIVND (reference sequence). The CDR3 is 20 residues long. The CDR3 here is CASSTRWTSGGPSWESRQFF. CDR3 sequence (DNA): TGTGCCAGTAGTACCCGGTGGACTAGCGGGGGGCCATCCTGGGAGTCGAGGCAGTTCTTC. The whole variable domain, remainder taken from reference TRBV19 and TRBJ2-1, is DGGITQSPKYLFRKEGQNVTLSCEQNLNHDAMYWYRQDPGQGLRLIYYSQIVNDFQKGDIAEGYSVSREKKESFPLTVTSAQKNPTAFYLCASSTRWTSGGPSWESRQFFGPGTRLTVL.

The V call is TRBV6-5, the J call TRBJ1-2, with D possibly being TRBD1 (6 bases). The CDR3 length is 13 residues. CDR1 MNHEY and CDR2 SVGAGI come from the germline V gene. V was cut by 5 bases and J by 7 bases, with 14 bases left in between. In DNA, the CDR3 is TGTGCCAGCAGTCCCCGGTCAGGGGCTGGCTACACCTTC. Protein: CASSPRSGAGYTF.

The chain has TRBV6-5 and TRBJ1-2, with D maybe TRBD1 (5 bases). This CDR3 has 14 amino acids. The germline V and J ends were trimmed by 6 bases and 7 bases, with 18 bases remaining between them. The germline V gene has CDR1 MNHEY and CDR2 SVGAGI. The DNA of the CDR3 is TGTGCCAGCAGCCAGGGCCCCCGGTGGGGTGGCTACACCTTC. Residues: CASSQGPRWGGYTF.

A few counts support this clone. The chain has TRBV19 and TRBJ1-5; D uncertain. Germline V gene sequence: CDR1 LNHDA, CDR2 SQIVND (reference sequence). The length of the CDR3 is 14 residues. The V and J ends lost 6 bases and 4 bases respectively, with 13 bases between them. CDR3 DNA sequence: TGTGCCAGTAGCAAAAACAGATTAAATCAGCCCCAGCATTTT. Protein product: CASSKNRLNQPQHF.

There are a few counts of this clone. This chain joins TRBV7-9 and TRBJ1-5, with D uncertain. The CDR3 has 13 residues. Germline-derived CDR1 and CDR2 are SEHNR and FQNEAQ (reference sequence). With 4 bases removed from V and 9 bases from J, the gap between germline ends came to 13 bases. CDR3 nucleotide sequence: TGTGCCAGCAGCTCGGGGATGGGCGGGCCCCAGCATTTT. It is translated as CASSSGMGGPQHF.

This chain connects TRBV11-3 to TRBJ2-1, with D tentatively TRBD2 (6 bases). Germline CDR1 SGHNT, CDR2 YENEEA. The CDR3 runs 16 residues. Trimming pared 1 base from V and 6 bases from J, leaving 16 bases between. The CDR3 is CASSLVLAGLTNEQFF. For the CDR3, the DNA is TGTGCCAGCAGCTTAGTGCTGGCGGGGCTCACCAATGAGCAGTTCTTC.

The rearrangement links TRBV7-9 to TRBJ1-6; D is perhaps TRBD1 (6 bases). The germline V gene has CDR1 SEHNR and CDR2 FQNEAQ (reference sequence). This CDR3 comprises 14 residues. V lost 10 bases to trimming and J lost 3 bases, with 13 bases between them. CDR3 DNA: TGTGCCATAGAGGGACACGGCTATAATTCACCCCTCCACTTT. Protein: CAIEGHGYNSPLHF.

The gene calls are TRBV7-2 and TRBJ1-3; unclear D gene. The CDR3 extends over 15 amino acids. Germline CDR1 reads SGHTA; CDR2 reads FQGNSA. The V gene lost 2 bases and the J gene lost 0 bases, with 8 bases spanning the gap. CDR3 amino acids: CASSLTGNSGNTIYF. The CDR3 region has the DNA TGTGCCAGCAGCTTAACCGGGAACTCTGGAAACACCATATATTTT.

The chain combines TRBV6-5 with TRBJ1-5; TRBD1 matches 7 bases. The V and J ends lost 10 bases and 3 bases, in that order; junction bases with no gene match: 12. CDR3 length: 15 residues. Germline lookup yields CDR1 MNHEY and CDR2 SVGAGI. The CDR3 DNA is TGTGCCACCATACGCACAGGGGTCGTCAATCAGCCCCAGCATTTT. Translation: CATIRTGVVNQPQHF.

The chain employs TRBV5-1 and TRBJ1-1, with unresolved D. The CDR3 runs 14 residues. The V and J ends lost 5 bases and 5 bases respectively, with 16 bases between them. The germline gives CDR1 SGHRS, CDR2 YFSETQ. In DNA form, the CDR3 reads TGCGCCAGCAGAACGGCGGCTCTTGAGACTGAAGCTTTCTTT. Residues: CASRTAALETEAFF.

This clone has only one observation. The rearrangement links TRBV5-1 to TRBJ1-6; 7 bases line up with TRBD1. This CDR3 region has 14 residues. The V and J ends lost 1 base and 7 bases, in that order; junction bases with no gene match: 2. Germline assignment: CDR1 SGHRS and CDR2 YFSETQ. The CDR3 region is CASSLTGENSPLHF. The DNA for the CDR3 is TGCGCCAGCAGCTTGACAGGGGAGAATTCACCCCTCCACTTT.

In regard to this clone: The same CDR3 arises from other DNA sequences in this sample as well. The gene calls are TRBV9 and TRBJ2-2; 9 positions agree with TRBD1. The CDR3 loop spans 16 amino acids. V trimming: 5 bases; J trimming: 1 base; junction bases outside the gene matches: 6. Per germline, CDR1 SGDLS and CDR2 YYNGEE. The CDR3 DNA reads TGTGCCAGCAGTGCACAGACAGGGGGGAACACCGGGGAGCTGTTTTTT. This encodes CASSAQTGGNTGELFF.

The CDR3 coding sequence is TGTGCCAGCAGTCTGGGACAGGGATACGAGCAGTACTTC. Translated: CASSLGQGYEQYF. The gene calls are TRBV6-4 and TRBJ2-7; 9 bases align to TRBD1. The junction had 3 bases not matched to a gene; V was cut back by 5 bases and J by 4 bases. The CDR3 has 13 amino acids. Germline loops: CDR1 MRHNA, CDR2 SNTAGT.

The rearrangement uses TRBV28 and TRBJ1-1, with D possibly matching TRBD1 (5 bases). The V and J ends lost 3 bases and 7 bases respectively, with 15 bases between them. The CDR3 is 14 amino acids. The germline gives CDR1 MDHEN, CDR2 SYDVKM. The CDR3 reads CASSFSGGRNEAFF. Written as DNA, the CDR3 is TGTGCCAGCAGTTTCTCGGGGGGGAGGAATGAAGCTTTCTTT.

J is TRBJ1-1 and V is TRBV11-2; D not resolved. This CDR3 has 13 residues. V was trimmed by 7 bases and J by 1 base, leaving 10 bases between them. Germline CDR1 reads SGHAT; CDR2 reads FQNNGV. CDR3 loop: CASTLLRNTEAFF. CDR3 DNA: TGTGCCAGCACCCTACTGAGGAACACTGAAGCTTTCTTT.

This clone has just a few counts. V gene TRBV9 combines with J gene TRBJ1-2, with D possibly matching TRBD1 (6 bases). The germline V and J ends were trimmed by 4 bases and 4 bases, with 17 bases remaining between them. The CDR3 is 15 residues long. Germline CDR1 and CDR2: SGDLS and YYNGEE. In nucleotides, the CDR3 is TGTGCCAGCAGCTTGGGTGTTATAGGGGGCTATGGCTACACCTTC. It encodes CASSLGVIGGYGYTF.

The chain employs TRBV28 and TRBJ2-2; D is uncertain. This CDR3 has 15 residues. Germline loops: CDR1 MDHEN, CDR2 SYDVKM. The V end was cut by 3 bases, the J end by 2 bases, with 10 bases between. CDR3 in DNA: TGTGCCAGCAGTTTGGTGTACACAAACACCGGGGAGCTGTTTTTT. Translated: CASSLVYTNTGELFF. Full variable domain (outside the CDR3, taken from reference TRBV28 and TRBJ2-2): DVKVTQSSRYLVKRTGEKVFLECVQDMDHENMFWYRQDPGLGLRLIYFSYDVKMKEKGDIPEGYSVSREKKERFSLILESASTNQTSMYLCASSLVYTNTGELFFGEGSRLTVL.